The 32 T cell receptor beta chains reported below all come from one sample, sequenced in a study of T-cell reconstitution after alpha-beta-depleted transplantation in children. Unique molecular identifiers tagged the TCRbeta library. TCRdb re-called the PCR reads through MiXCR, storing one row per CDR3 protein. Found here are more than 100,000 distinct CDR3 sequences, 20% to 25% of them singletons; the top ten hold over 9.5%. The starting material was PBMCs, mostly from graft donor cells, obtained 180 days after TCRalphabeta/CD19-depleted stem cell transplant. All receptors derive from a male patient between 2 and 9 years old who had a stem cell transplant for chronic granulomatous disease, so the T cells may come from the graft donor.

This clonotype came up a few times. The J gene is TRBJ2-7, the V gene TRBV5-1; possible D gene TRBD2, 5 bases. Germline CDR1 reads SGHRS; CDR2 reads YFSETQ. The V gene lost 0 bases and the J gene lost 2 bases, with 9 bases spanning the gap. This CDR3 has 14 residues. The CDR3 nucleotides read TGCGCCAGCAGCTTGGAGAGGGTCACCTACGAGCAGTACTTC. Protein: CASSLERVTYEQYF.

The table lists this clonotype with many counts. CDR3 amino acids: CATSRDRGSYEQYF. CDR3 nucleotide sequence: TGTGCCACCAGCAGAGATCGGGGGTCCTACGAGCAGTACTTC. The rearrangement uses TRBV15 and TRBJ2-7; D is perhaps TRBD2 (6 bases). Germline assignment: CDR1 LNHNV and CDR2 YYDKDF (reference sequence). The CDR3 loop spans 14 amino acids. Trimming pared 0 bases from V and 1 base from J, leaving 7 bases between.

The V call is TRBV4-1, the J call TRBJ2-1; 7 bases match TRBD2. Trimming cost V 2 bases and J 0 bases; bases outside gene matches: 4. CDR3 length: 16 residues. The germline gives CDR1 MGHRA, CDR2 YSYEKL. CDR3 nucleotides: TGCGCCAGCAGCCAAATAGCGGGCAGCTCCTACAATGAGCAGTTCTTC. This translates into CASSQIAGSSYNEQFF.

This clonotype was observed at least ten times. This chain connects TRBV7-2 to TRBJ2-7, with 8 nucleotides matching TRBD2. The CDR3 runs to 15 residues. V was pared by 1 base and J by 4 bases, with 6 bases of the junction left unmatched. CDR1 and CDR2 (germline): SGHTA, FQGNSA. CDR3 bases: TGTGCCAGCAGCTTAGGATCAGCGGGGGTGTACGAGCAGTACTTC. Translation gives CASSLGSAGVYEQYF.

J is TRBJ2-1 and V is TRBV7-9; no definite D call. The V and J ends lost 3 bases and 4 bases respectively, with 7 bases between them. The CDR3 loop spans 13 amino acids. CDR1 and CDR2 from the germline V gene are SEHNR and FQNEAQ (reference sequence). Here the CDR3 DNA reads TGTGCCAGCAGCTTTCTACCGTACAATGAGCAGTTCTTC. As protein: CASSFLPYNEQFF.

This clonotype was seen a few times. The chain combines TRBV9 with TRBJ2-1; the match to TRBD2 covers 7 bases. This CDR3 is built from 13 residues. With V trimmed by 3 bases and J by 9 bases, 6 bases remained unmatched. Germline-derived CDR1 and CDR2 are SGDLS and YYNGEE. As DNA, the CDR3 is TGTGCCAGCAGCGCCGGGACTACGGGTGAGCAGTTCTTC. This sequence encodes CASSAGTTGEQFF.

This clonotype was recorded many times. This sequence joins TRBV27 and TRBJ1-4; possibly TRBD1 for D (6 bases). Germline CDR1 is MNHEY and CDR2 is SMNVEV (reference sequence). This CDR3 comprises 13 residues. Trimming left V 2 bases short and J 6 bases short, with 7 bases between. Written as DNA, the CDR3 is TGTGCCAGCAGTTTAGAGGGGGATGAAAAACTGTTTTTT. It is translated as CASSLEGDEKLFF.

The chain recombines TRBV7-9 with TRBJ2-3, with 7 bases lining up with TRBD1. This CDR3 comprises 14 residues. The V segment lost 6 bases and the J segment 1 base; nucleotides outside the gene matches: 4. Germline V lookup: CDR1 SEHNR, CDR2 FQNEAQ (reference sequence). The CDR3 DNA reads TGTGCCAGCAGACGGGACAGTGGCACAGATACGCAGTATTTT. It is translated as CASRRDSGTDTQYF.

This rearrangement joins TRBV12-3 or TRBV12-4 to TRBJ1-2, with D possibly matching TRBD1 (5 bases). This CDR3 has 13 amino acids. The V and J ends lost 2 bases and 7 bases respectively, with 11 bases between them. In nucleotides, the CDR3 is TGTGCCAGCAGTTTACAGGGTGCGAGTGGCTACACCTTC. Its protein is CASSLQGASGYTF.

The sample holds many counts of this clonotype. The rearrangement links TRBV20-1 to TRBJ1-3, with D possibly TRBD1 on 6 matching bases. Deletions cut 2 bases from V and 6 bases from J, with 20 bases between. Germline V gene sequence: CDR1 DFQATT, CDR2 SNEGSKA (reference sequence). The length of the CDR3 is 16 residues. The CDR3 sequence: CSARPRDTARANTIYF. Written as DNA, the CDR3 is TGCAGTGCTAGACCCCGGGACACCGCTCGAGCAAACACCATATATTTT.

The chain uses TRBV12-3 or TRBV12-4 and TRBJ2-1; D is ambiguous. The CDR3 contains 15 residues. V was pared by 3 bases and J by 3 bases, with 12 bases between. For the CDR3, the DNA is TGTGCCAGCAGTTTTTTAGGGCGGTACTACAATGAGCAGTTCTTC. It yields the protein CASSFLGRYYNEQFF.

The table lists this clonotype with a few counts. The chain couples TRBV20-1 to TRBJ2-5, with 7 bases identical to TRBD1. The junction had 5 bases not matched to a gene; V was cut back by 3 bases and J by 1 base. The CDR3 runs to 14 residues. Germline-derived CDR1 and CDR2 are DFQATT and SNEGSKA (reference sequence). CDR3 residues: CSASIGTVQETQYF. CDR3 coding DNA: TGCAGTGCTAGCATTGGGACAGTCCAAGAGACCCAGTACTTC.

This chain connects TRBV29-1 to TRBJ2-7; D possibly uses TRBD1 or TRBD2 (6 bases each). The V end was cut by 3 bases, the J end by 6 bases, with 24 bases between. The germline CDR1 and CDR2 sequences are SQVTM and ANQGSEA. The CDR3 has 16 amino acids. CDR3 DNA: TGCAGCGTTGAGGTTTATAGGGGGGAGCCTACCTTCGAGCAGTACTTC. It yields the protein CSVEVYRGEPTFEQYF.

To note about this clonotype: One end of the junction varies from germline; a read error may be responsible. The chain combines TRBV7-7 with TRBJ2-6; D is possibly TRBD2 (5 bases). CDR1 and CDR2 from the germline V gene are SSHAT and FNYEAQ (reference sequence). The CDR3 loop spans 14 amino acids. This CDR3 reads CASSPAGRANVLTF. The CDR3 bases are TGTGCTAGCAGCCCGGCCGGGAGGGCCAACGTCCTGACTTTC.

This chain uses TRBV27 with TRBJ2-1, with D hard to call. V lost 2 bases and J lost 2, with 13 bases in between. From germline, CDR1 is MNHEY and CDR2 SMNVEV (reference sequence). The length of the CDR3 is 16 residues. CDR3: CASSLGLVSTYNEQFF. CDR3 nucleotides: TGTGCCAGCAGTTTAGGTCTAGTGAGTACCTACAATGAGCAGTTCTTC.

This clonotype has a handful of counts. V is TRBV7-2 and J is TRBJ2-1, with D maybe TRBD1 (5 bases). Germline CDR1 SGHTA, CDR2 FQGNSA. This CDR3 is 13 amino acids long. V lost 1 base and J lost 8, with 9 bases in between. The CDR3 spells CASSLVPGYEQFF. CDR3 DNA: TGTGCCAGCAGCTTAGTTCCAGGGTATGAGCAGTTCTTC.

This clonotype was seen repeatedly, ten times or more. The chain is built from TRBV11-2 and TRBJ2-3, with TRBD2 identical over 8 bases. The CDR3 runs 15 residues. V lost 2 bases to trimming and J lost 5 bases; unmatched junction nucleotides: 6. CDR1 is SGHAT, CDR2 FQNNGV, per germline. This chain's CDR3 is CASSLIGGARDTQYF. The CDR3 region has the DNA TGTGCCAGCAGCTTAATCGGGGGGGCTAGAGATACGCAGTATTTT.

This clonotype was detected only a few times. The rearrangement joins TRBV7-6 to TRBJ2-3, with TRBD1 identical over 10 bases. The CDR3 sequence is 15 residues long. The V and J ends lost 5 bases and 3 bases, in that order; junction bases with no gene match: 5. From germline, CDR1 is SGHVS and CDR2 FNYEAQ. CDR3 in DNA: TGTGCCAGCAGCCAACCGGGACAGGGGACAGATACGCAGTATTTT. Amino acids: CASSQPGQGTDTQYF.

This clonotype occurred once. The chain joins TRBV7-6 to TRBJ1-5, with 7 bases aligning to TRBD1. Germline CDR1 is SGHVS and CDR2 is FNYEAQ. The V segment lost 5 bases and the J segment 3 bases; nucleotides outside the gene matches: 7. CDR3 length: 15 amino acids. This CDR3 reads CASSQGGGTNQPQHF. The CDR3 DNA reads as TGTGCCAGCAGCCAGGGGGGGGGGACCAATCAGCCCCAGCATTTT.

The table lists this clonotype with many counts. V usage is TRBV27 and J usage is TRBJ2-7; possible D gene TRBD2, 6 bases. The V gene's germline CDR1 is MNHEY and CDR2 SMNVEV (reference sequence). This CDR3 contains 15 residues. The V and J ends lost 3 bases and 0 bases respectively, with 12 bases between them. The CDR3 protein is CASSFFSGVSYEQYF. The CDR3 DNA reads as TGTGCCAGCAGTTTTTTCTCGGGAGTCTCCTACGAGCAGTACTTC.

There are many counts of this clonotype. The chain uses TRBV12-3 or TRBV12-4 and TRBJ1-3; D might be TRBD1 (6 bases). The CDR3 length is 15 residues. The V and J ends lost 6 bases and 8 bases respectively, with 20 bases between them. DNA for the CDR3: TGTGCCAGCAGCCACCTTGTTGCAGGGGCGGACACCATATATTTT. Translation gives CASSHLVAGADTIYF.

This clonotype was picked up many times. This chain uses TRBV20-1 with TRBJ2-1, with TRBD2 matching 9 bases. The CDR3 runs 16 residues. The germline gives CDR1 DFQATT, CDR2 SNEGSKA (reference sequence). V lost 2 bases, J lost 0 bases, and 5 bases stayed unmatched. The CDR3: CSARPSGMGSYNEQFF. The CDR3 DNA follows: TGCAGTGCTAGACCTAGCGGGATGGGCTCCTACAATGAGCAGTTCTTC.

V is TRBV20-1 and J is TRBJ2-5; 11 bases align to TRBD2. Germline V lookup: CDR1 DFQATT, CDR2 SNEGSKA (reference sequence). Germline trimming cut 0 bases from V and 3 bases from J; bases unmatched to any gene: 3. CDR3 length equals 15 residues. The CDR3 loop reads CSARDLTSGKETQYF. As DNA, the CDR3 is TGCAGTGCTAGAGATTTGACTAGCGGGAAAGAGACCCAGTACTTC.

This clonotype was counted between two and nine times. The chain joins TRBV7-9 to TRBJ2-7; 7 nucleotides line up with TRBD2. Trimming took 5 bases from V and 3 from J; bases not matched to a gene: 7. The germline V gene has CDR1 SEHNR and CDR2 FQNEAQ (reference sequence). There are 14 residues in the CDR3. CDR3 residues: CASSPRDYRYEQYF. CDR3 sequence (DNA): TGTGCCAGCAGCCCGCGGGACTACCGCTACGAGCAGTACTTC.

The sample holds many counts of this clonotype. This CDR3 is CSASPHSTYEQYF. The CDR3 DNA reads as TGCAGTGCCAGCCCACACTCTACCTACGAGCAGTACTTC. The chain uses TRBV20-1 and TRBJ2-7, with D unclear. Deletions cut 6 bases from V and 2 bases from J, with 14 bases between. CDR3 length equals 13 residues. Germline V gives CDR1 DFQATT, CDR2 SNEGSKA (reference sequence).

This clonotype occurred many times. The gene calls are TRBV12-3 or TRBV12-4 and TRBJ2-1; no firm D call. V lost 3 bases, J lost 3 bases, and 9 bases lay in between. The CDR3 has 14 residues. The CDR3 DNA sequence: TGTGCCAGCAGTTTGGCGGAATTCTACAATGAGCAGTTCTTC. Its protein is CASSLAEFYNEQFF.

This clonotype has a count of ten or more. The chain recombines TRBV29-1 with TRBJ2-1; no definite D call. The CDR3 contains 17 residues. The ends were cut back, 7 bases at V and 0 bases at J, with 22 bases in the middle. Germline V gene lookup returns CDR1 SQVTM and CDR2 ANQGSEA. CDR3 nucleotides: TGCAGCGCCCAAATCGAGGCAGTCCCGAGCTCCTACAATGAGCAGTTCTTC. Its translation: CSAQIEAVPSSYNEQFF.

This clonotype was seen ten or more times. The chain has TRBV24-1 and TRBJ2-2; 7 nucleotides match TRBD2. The CDR3 is 15 residues long. Germline assignment: CDR1 KGHDR and CDR2 SFDVKD. V trimming: 2 bases; J trimming: 1 base; junction bases outside the gene matches: 0. Here the CDR3 DNA reads TGTGCCACCAGTGATTCTAGCGGGAACACCGGGGAGCTGTTTTTT. Its translation is CATSDSSGNTGELFF.

V usage is TRBV20-1 and J usage is TRBJ2-7; 7 nucleotides align to TRBD1. This CDR3 has 16 amino acids. Germline V lookup: CDR1 DFQATT, CDR2 SNEGSKA (reference sequence). The V segment lost 1 base and the J segment 1 base; nucleotides outside the gene matches: 10. DNA of the CDR3: TGCAGTGCTAGAGGAGGGGGCAGGGGTTCATCCTACGAGCAGTACTTC. Translated, it gives CSARGGGRGSSYEQYF.

This clonotype was recorded at least ten times. J is TRBJ2-6 and V is TRBV19, with D possibly matching TRBD2 (5 bases). CDR1 is LNHDA, CDR2 SQIVND, per germline (reference sequence). The CDR3 loop spans 16 amino acids. The germline V and J ends were trimmed by 3 bases and 0 bases, with 9 bases remaining between them. CDR3 sequence: CASSIFGDSGANVLTF. The CDR3 nucleotides read TGTGCCAGTAGTATCTTCGGGGACTCTGGGGCCAACGTCCTGACTTTC. Drawing the rest from reference TRBV19 and TRBJ2-6, the complete variable domain is DGGITQSPKYLFRKEGQNVTLSCEQNLNHDAMYWYRQDPGQGLRLIYYSQIVNDFQKGDIAEGYSVSREKKESFPLTVTSAQKNPTAFYLCASSIFGDSGANVLTFGAGSRLTVL.

CDR3 region: CASSLRDRANEQYF. The CDR3 region has the DNA TGTGCCAGCAGCCTCCGGGACAGGGCCAACGAGCAGTACTTC. J is TRBJ2-7 and V is TRBV7-9, with TRBD1 matching 9 bases. The trim removed 5 bases at V and 5 bases at J, leaving 7 bases unmatched. From germline, CDR1 is SEHNR and CDR2 FQNEAQ (reference sequence). The CDR3 is 14 residues long.

This clonotype was observed at least ten times. V is TRBV12-3 or TRBV12-4 and J is TRBJ1-5, with TRBD1 matching over 8 bases. The CDR3 extends over 17 amino acids. V was clipped by 5 bases and J by 2 bases; unmatched bases: 11. DNA for the CDR3: TGTGCCAGCAGTCCTGGACAGGGCGGAGTGCGCAATCAGCCCCAGCATTTT. Translated: CASSPGQGGVRNQPQHF.